These T cell receptor beta chains were read from a single sample in a study of shared clonotypes between healthy human individuals. TCRdb keeps only in-frame clones here, not all; method: immunoSEQ multiplex PCR. The sample carries millions of clones, more than 85% recorded once. Material: naive CD8+ T cells from PBMCs. The receptors here all came from a man younger than 35 in good health. Some clones in this sample may be carry-over from other donors' samples. Both conserved end residues are part of each CDR3. The order of the fields is clone size, J gene, D gene, V gene, CDR3 DNA, CDR3 protein. D genes are given only for firm matches. Only part of the rows carry a size: once, few, many, or a class if the clone is expanded.

>-|TRBJ2-5|-|TRBV15
TGTGCCACCAGCAGCCACTTAGGCAGGGTAGACCAAGAGACCCAGTACTTC
CATSSHLGRVDQETQYF
>-|TRBJ2-1|-|TRBV27
TGTGCCAGCAGTTTGGGCCGCACCTATGAGCAGTTCTTC
CASSLGRTYEQFF
>-|TRBJ2-7|-|TRBV9
TGTGCCAGCAGCGATGTCAGGATGGGGTACGAGCAGTACTTC
CASSDVRMGYEQYF
>-|TRBJ2-1|TRBD2|TRBV28
TGTGCCAGCAGTTTCGGGCGGGAGACCAATGAGCAGTTCTTC
CASSFGRETNEQFF
>-|TRBJ2-1|-|TRBV10-3
TGTGCCATCAGTGAGCCAGGGGATGGCAATGAGCAGTTCTTC
CAISEPGDGNEQFF
>-|TRBJ2-7|-|TRBV7-9
TGTGCCAGCAGCTTTTCGGACGGTGAGCAGTACTTC
CASSFSDGEQYF
>-|TRBJ2-7|-|TRBV5-1
TGCGCCAGCAGCTTGAACAGGGAGGGGCCTTTTATCGCCGAGCAGTACTTC
CASSLNREGPFIAEQYF
>-|TRBJ2-3|TRBD1|TRBV30
TGTGCCTGGAGTGGTGGGGACAGGGGAGTTGCAGATACGCAGTATTTT
CAWSGGDRGVADTQYF
>-|TRBJ2-7|-|TRBV10-1
TGCGCCAGCAGTGAGTCTGGGGGAAACTACGAGCAGTACTTC
CASSESGGNYEQYF
>-|TRBJ1-5|-|TRBV5-6
TGTGCCAGCAGCTTTGGTACAGGGAAGCCCCAGCATTTT
CASSFGTGKPQHF
>once|TRBJ2-1|-|TRBV7-9
TGTGCCAGCAGCGCCCGGGACAACCAAAATTTCAATGAGCAGTTCTTC
CASSARDNQNFNEQFF
>-|TRBJ1-2|-|TRBV7-8
TGTGCCAGCAGCTCAACAGGGTTCCTGGGCTACACCTTC
CASSSTGFLGYTF